The 20 T cell receptor beta chains below all came from one sample that was sequenced in a study of blood T cell repertoires in COVID-19. The table came from immunoSEQ multiplex PCR; TCRdb's copy has only in-frame clones and leaves some out. Among under 250,000 clones, 85% to 90% were seen once, and the ten largest hold more than 9%. The sequencing sample was made of peripheral blood. All receptors come from a man aged 45 to 65 with COVID-19, enrolled during active disease.

This rearrangement joins TRBV19 to TRBJ2-4; tentatively, D is TRBD2 (5 bases). V dropped 1 base and J dropped 8 bases, with 12 bases sitting between them. The germline V gene encodes CDR1 LNHDA and CDR2 SQIVND (reference sequence). CDR3 size: 14 residues. The CDR3 sequence: CASSIGLAIDIQYF. Here the CDR3 DNA reads TGTGCCAGTAGTATAGGGCTAGCCATTGACATTCAGTACTTC.

This clone has a single count. The chain has TRBV27 and TRBJ1-2; TRBD1 is a possible D gene (6 bases). Trimming removed 3 bases from V and 6 bases from J, with 11 bases in between. The germline gives CDR1 MNHEY, CDR2 SMNVEV (reference sequence). The CDR3 consists of 13 residues. The DNA for the CDR3 is TGTGCCAGCAGTTTTTCGGGGGGCAATGGCTACACCTTC. Protein sequence: CASSFSGGNGYTF.

This chain joins TRBV7-8 and TRBJ2-7; the match to TRBD1 covers 10 bases. Trimming cost V 5 bases and J 5 bases; bases outside gene matches: 9. Per germline, CDR1 SGHVS and CDR2 FQNEAQ. The CDR3 extends over 15 amino acids. CDR3 DNA sequence: TGTGCCAGCAGCACGACAGGGGGCCTCTGGGACGAGCAGTACTTC. Protein product: CASSTTGGLWDEQYF.

The V call is TRBV10-3, the J call TRBJ2-1; TRBD2 agrees at 7 bases. From germline, CDR1 is ENHRY and CDR2 SYGVKD. The length of the CDR3 is 15 residues. After removal of 3 bases from V and 4 bases from J, the junction contained 6 bases not matched to a gene. The CDR3 DNA sequence: TGTGCCATCAGTGAAGGCGGGGGAACATACAATGAGCAGTTCTTC. It yields the protein CAISEGGGTYNEQFF.

There are a few counts of this clone. The V gene is TRBV10-3, the J gene TRBJ1-2; D is ambiguous. The V gene lost 10 bases and the J gene lost 3 bases, with 9 bases spanning the gap. CDR1 and CDR2 from the germline V gene are ENHRY and SYGVKD. The CDR3 has 11 amino acids. The DNA for the CDR3 is TGTGCCACCCGAGGGTACTATGGCTACACCTTC. Translated: CATRGYYGYTF.

This clone was seen a handful of times. The chain uses TRBV5-1 and TRBJ1-2, with 7 bases aligning to TRBD1. V dropped 0 bases and J dropped 4; count of bases not matched to a gene: 12. Germline V gene sequence: CDR1 SGHRS, CDR2 YFSETQ. CDR3 length equals 17 residues. Here the CDR3 DNA reads TGCGCCAGCAGCTTGGCCTACGGACAGGAAAGCATCTATGGCTACACCTTC. Translated, it gives CASSLAYGQESIYGYTF. The full variable domain, rest sourced from reference TRBV5-1 and TRBJ1-2, is KAGVTQTPRYLIKTRGQQVTLSCSPISGHRSVSWYQQTPGQGLQFLFEYFSETQRNKGNFPGRFSGRQFSNSRSEMNVSTLELGDSALYLCASSLAYGQESIYGYTFGSGTRLTVV.

The chain's CDR3 is CARGTAQGTGELFF. The CDR3 nucleotides read TGTGCCAGAGGGACTGCCCAAGGCACCGGGGAGCTGTTTTTT. V usage is TRBV5-8 and J usage is TRBJ2-2, with D possibly being TRBD2 (6 bases). CDR1 is SGHTS, CDR2 YDEGEE, per germline. V was cut by 8 bases and J by 4 bases, with 15 bases left in between. The CDR3 has 14 residues.

As DNA, the CDR3 is TGTGCCAGCAGTTACGGGCATCAGGCCCAATGGGACGAGCAGTACTTC. Amino acid sequence: CASSYGHQAQWDEQYF. The J gene is TRBJ2-7, the V gene TRBV6-5; no firm D call. The CDR3 spans 16 residues. From germline, CDR1 is MNHEY and CDR2 SVGAGI. V was shortened by 2 bases and J by 5 bases, with 19 bases between the two germline ends.

The rearrangement uses TRBV27 and TRBJ2-1, with 11 bases lining up with TRBD2. CDR3 size: 15 residues. CDR1 MNHEY and CDR2 SMNVEV come from the germline V gene (reference sequence). V dropped 4 bases and J dropped 9; count of bases not matched to a gene: 8. The CDR3 loop is CASSSPTSGVSEQFF. In DNA, the CDR3 is TGTGCCAGCAGTTCACCGACTAGCGGGGTGAGTGAGCAGTTCTTC.

V usage is TRBV10-3 and J usage is TRBJ2-7, with TRBD1 matching over 9 bases. This CDR3 has 16 amino acids. The ends lost 3 bases at V and 1 base at J; junction bases unmatched: 7. From germline, CDR1 is ENHRY and CDR2 SYGVKD. In DNA, the CDR3 is TGTGCCATCAGTGACCAACAGGGGGCTAGATCCTACGAGCAGTACTTC. Translated: CAISDQQGARSYEQYF.

The chain carries TRBV30 and TRBJ1-1; D might be TRBD1 (5 bases). Germline V gene data show CDR1 as GTSNPN and CDR2 as SVGIG (reference sequence). Trimming stripped 4 bases from V and 1 base from J, with 10 bases between. The CDR3 is made up of 13 amino acids. The CDR3 DNA is TGTGCCTGGACCAGAACAGGGAACACTGAAGCTTTCTTT. This translates into CAWTRTGNTEAFF.

The rearrangement links TRBV11-1 to TRBJ1-2; the match to TRBD1 covers 7 bases. Germline CDR1 reads SGHAT; CDR2 reads FQDESV (reference sequence). V gave up 3 bases and J gave up 0 bases; unmatched junction bases: 4. This CDR3 is built from 15 residues. This chain's CDR3 is CASSFGTASNYGYTF. The CDR3, as DNA: TGTGCCAGCAGCTTTGGGACAGCTTCTAACTATGGCTACACCTTC.

This chain uses TRBV7-9 with TRBJ2-1, with D possibly TRBD2 on 5 matching bases. The V and J ends lost 5 bases and 0 bases respectively, with 14 bases between them. CDR1 and CDR2 from the germline V gene are SEHNR and FQNEAQ (reference sequence). This CDR3 contains 16 residues. The CDR3 bases are TGTGCCAGCAGCACCGTGCGAGGGAGCTCCTACAATGAGCAGTTCTTC. The encoded protein is CASSTVRGSSYNEQFF.

The chain couples TRBV2 to TRBJ1-2; D is unclear. V lost 3 bases, J lost 7 bases, and 9 bases lay in between. The CDR3 consists of 12 residues. Germline-derived CDR1 and CDR2 are SNHLY and FYNNEI. The CDR3 bases are TGTGCCAGCAGTGAGGGCCGGGGTGGCTACACCTTC. It is translated as CASSEGRGGYTF.

The gene calls are TRBV9 and TRBJ1-3, with D possibly TRBD1 on 6 matching bases. Trimming removed 4 bases at V and 4 bases at J, with 18 bases between. Germline CDR1 and CDR2: SGDLS and YYNGEE. The CDR3 contains 16 residues. CDR3 sequence: CASSLGGELGGNTIYF. CDR3 coding DNA: TGTGCCAGCAGCCTAGGGGGAGAACTGGGAGGAAACACCATATATTTT.

This clone has more than one count but fewer than ten. This chain joins TRBV19 and TRBJ2-2, with a tentative D call TRBD2 (5 bases). Trimming cost V 4 bases and J 7 bases, with 13 bases left between them. Germline loops: CDR1 LNHDA, CDR2 SQIVND (reference sequence). The CDR3 contains 14 residues. The CDR3 DNA reads TGTGCCAGTAGTAGGGAGATAAATATCGGGGAGCTGTTTTTT. Its translation: CASSREINIGELFF.

The chain links TRBV29-1 to TRBJ2-7; 7 bases agree with TRBD1. V was pared by 4 bases and J by 2 bases, with 11 bases of the junction left unmatched. The CDR3 contains 15 residues. Germline V gene data show CDR1 as SQVTM and CDR2 as ANQGSEA. The CDR3 loop reads CSVAIPGQPPYEQYF. The CDR3 DNA reads as TGCAGCGTTGCGATACCGGGACAGCCTCCCTACGAGCAGTACTTC.

This clone was counted between two and nine times. The chain uses TRBV11-2 and TRBJ1-1; D perhaps matches TRBD1 (6 bases). Germline lookup yields CDR1 SGHAT and CDR2 FQNNGV. This CDR3 comprises 13 residues. Trimming cost V 4 bases and J 5 bases, with 11 bases left between them. In DNA form, the CDR3 reads TGTGCCAGCAGCTCACAGGGAAGTACTGAAGCTTTCTTT. Translated, it gives CASSSQGSTEAFF.

This clone has just one count. The chain has TRBV7-3 and TRBJ2-1; 7 bases map to TRBD1. The junction had 10 bases not matched to a gene; V was cut back by 1 base and J by 7 bases. This CDR3 has 16 amino acids. Per the germline V gene, CDR1 is SGHTA and CDR2 is FQGTGA. DNA of the CDR3: TGTGCCAGCAGCTTAATAGGGGGCCAGGGGCCTAATGAGCAGTTCTTC. Translation gives CASSLIGGQGPNEQFF.

The chain has TRBV7-9 and TRBJ2-1; D gene ambiguous. This CDR3 is built from 12 residues. Trimming pared 1 base from V and 10 bases from J, leaving 8 bases between. Germline V gives CDR1 SEHNR, CDR2 FQNEAQ (reference sequence). The CDR3 DNA is TGTGCCAGCAGCTTAGTTAGCACGGAGCAGTTCTTC. Translation: CASSLVSTEQFF. Combining the CDR3 with reference TRBV7-9 and TRBJ2-1 gives the whole variable domain DTGVSQNPRHKITKRGQNVTFRCDPISEHNRLYWYRQTLGQGPEFLTYFQNEAQLEKSRLLSDRFSAERPKGSFSTLEIQRTEQGDSAMYLCASSLVSTEQFFGPGTRLTVL.